This TCR beta chain was obtained from a study of identical twins. Study-level points and caveats: Alpha sequences out of frame and shared by twins had excess low generation probability. Models came in too low on out-of-frame TCR alpha sharing in monozygotic twins. For cord blood, abundant beta clonotypes had fewer insertions, unlike memory repertoires, which showed none.

Turning to this clonotype: What it binds is unknown.

A universal primer site was created by template switching, with the cDNA bearing unique molecular identifiers. TCRdb re-called the 5' RACE reads with MiXCR, one entry per CDR3 protein. The table shows approximately 280,000 distinct CDR3 sequences, with approximately 8% occurring only once. Germline trimming cut 5 bases from V and 0 bases from J; bases unmatched to any gene: 5. Germline V gives CDR1 MDHEN, CDR2 SYDVKM. CDR3 length: 15 residues. The sample also formed part of further work on yellow fever vaccine responses in identical twins.

The V gene is TRBV28, the J gene TRBJ2-3; 7 bases are shared with TRBD2. Sequences were obtained from memory (CD45RO+) T cells sorted from blood. This receptor was obtained from a woman aged 18-35 years in good health. The CDR3 sequence: CASSRGGISTDTQYF. CDR3 DNA: TGTGCCAGCAGTCGGGGAGGGATTAGCACAGATACGCAGTATTTT.